Sequencing of this TCR beta chain was carried out in a study of T cell repertoires in cytomegalovirus infection. One entry per CDR3 protein results from TCRdb running MiXCR on the reads. Among some 150,000 distinct CDR3 sequences listed, 6.5% were seen once. In its sample, this clonotype was seen many times. CDR1 is SGHTA, CDR2 FQGNSA, per germline. The CDR3 consists of 15 residues. Trimming stripped 2 bases from V and 1 base from J, with 11 bases between. The chain joins TRBV7-2 to TRBJ2-5; D not certain. The sample comprised PBMCs. This clonotype was sampled from a human donor in good health (CMV status not recorded). Some clones in this sample may be carry-over from other donors' samples. The CDR3 bases are TGTGCCAGCAGCTTAAGAGGCCGGCCCCAAGAGACCCAGTACTTC. This translates into CASSLRGRPQETQYF.